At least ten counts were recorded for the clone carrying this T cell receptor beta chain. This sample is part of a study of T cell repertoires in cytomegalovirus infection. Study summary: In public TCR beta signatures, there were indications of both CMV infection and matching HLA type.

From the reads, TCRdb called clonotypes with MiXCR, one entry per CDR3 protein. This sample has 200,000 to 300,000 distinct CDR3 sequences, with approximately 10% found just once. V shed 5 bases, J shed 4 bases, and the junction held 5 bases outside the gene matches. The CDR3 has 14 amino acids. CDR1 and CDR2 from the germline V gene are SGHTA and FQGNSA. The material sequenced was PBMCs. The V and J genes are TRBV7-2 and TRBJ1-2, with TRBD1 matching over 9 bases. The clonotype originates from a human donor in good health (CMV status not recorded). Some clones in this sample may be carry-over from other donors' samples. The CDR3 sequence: CASSGSTGGYGYTF. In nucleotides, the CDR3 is TGTGCCAGCAGCGGATCGACAGGGGGCTATGGCTACACCTTC. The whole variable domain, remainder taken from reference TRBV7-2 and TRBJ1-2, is GAGVSQSPSNKVTEKGKDVELRCDPISGHTALYWYRQSLGQGLEFLIYFQGNSAPDKSGLPSDRFSAERTGGSVSTLTIQRTQQEDSAVYLCASSGSTGGYGYTFGSGTRLTVV.